The 22 T cell receptor beta chains listed next were all sequenced from one sample in a study of control samples from healthy donors and cancer patients. Assay: immunoSEQ multiplex PCR; the TCRdb copy retains only in-frame clones and omits some. Altogether 60,000 to 75,000 clones are present, about 83% being singletons, with the ten largest covering 15% to 17%. The sample taken for sequencing was blood. The receptors here all came from a man in his sixties in good health.

This chain links TRBV6-5 with TRBJ2-3; the D is unclear. The CDR3 spans 13 residues. Trimming cost V 2 bases and J 3 bases, with 6 bases left between them. Germline loops: CDR1 MNHEY, CDR2 SVGAGI. The CDR3 bases are TGTGCCAGCAGTTACGTAGGGACAGATACGCAGTATTTT. Amino acids: CASSYVGTDTQYF.

The chain couples TRBV7-9 to TRBJ2-7; tentatively, D is TRBD2 (6 bases). The V and J ends lost 6 bases and 2 bases respectively, with 17 bases between them. Germline V gene sequence: CDR1 SEHNR, CDR2 FQNEAQ (reference sequence). There are 15 residues in the CDR3. Here the CDR3 reads CASSRDGGRPYEQYF. The DNA of the CDR3 is TGTGCCAGCAGTCGAGACGGGGGTCGGCCCTACGAGCAGTACTTC.

The V gene is TRBV28, the J gene TRBJ1-5, with 9 bases aligning to TRBD1. CDR1 is MDHEN, CDR2 SYDVKM, per germline. There are 15 residues in the CDR3. With 6 bases clipped from V and 6 bases from J, the junction kept 9 bases outside the gene matches. The CDR3 coding sequence is TGTGCCAGCAGCAGGCCGACAGGGGGGCTTCAGCCCCAGCATTTT. Translation gives CASSRPTGGLQPQHF. Full variable domain (outside the CDR3, taken from reference TRBV28 and TRBJ1-5): DVKVTQSSRYLVKRTGEKVFLECVQDMDHENMFWYRQDPGLGLRLIYFSYDVKMKEKGDIPEGYSVSREKKERFSLILESASTNQTSMYLCASSRPTGGLQPQHFGDGTRLSIL.

J is TRBJ1-2 and V is TRBV28; 7 bases line up with TRBD1. The CDR3 spans 14 residues. Looked up from germline, CDR1 is MDHEN and CDR2 is SYDVKM. V trimming: 6 bases; J trimming: 8 bases; junction bases outside the gene matches: 12. The CDR3 DNA reads as TGTGCCAGCAGCCAGGTCTTGACAGGGCGAGGCTACACCTTC. Its translation is CASSQVLTGRGYTF.

Turning to this clone: The sample holds other DNA sequences that translate to the same CDR3. The V gene is TRBV4-3, the J gene TRBJ2-1; 8 bases fit TRBD2. The germline gives CDR1 LGHNA, CDR2 YSLEER. CDR3 length: 16 residues. J lost 4 bases, V lost 0 bases, and 5 bases had no gene match. CDR3 region: CASSQDLSGIYNEQFF. The DNA of the CDR3 is TGCGCCAGCAGCCAAGATCTTAGCGGGATTTACAATGAGCAGTTCTTC.

The rearrangement joins TRBV6-1 to TRBJ2-1; no clear D. V shed 0 bases and J shed 7 bases, with 16 bases lying between them. Germline V lookup: CDR1 MNHNS, CDR2 SASEGT. The CDR3 is 16 residues long. The CDR3 DNA reads TGTGCCAGCAGTGAAGCACCCCCCATAACGGGTAATGAGCAGTTCTTC. Translating it yields CASSEAPPITGNEQFF.

The gene calls are TRBV6-5 and TRBJ2-1, with a tentative D call TRBD2 (6 bases). The CDR3 consists of 15 residues. Per the germline V gene, CDR1 is MNHEY and CDR2 is SVGAGI. V dropped 6 bases and J dropped 10 bases, with 22 bases sitting between them. This chain's CDR3 is CASSSGTFRTKEQFF. Here the CDR3 DNA reads TGTGCCAGCAGCTCCGGGACTTTCCGTACAAAAGAGCAGTTCTTC.

The chain carries TRBV6-6 and TRBJ2-1; 9 nucleotides line up with TRBD2. V shed 5 bases, J shed 8 bases, and the junction held 10 bases outside the gene matches. The CDR3 has 15 residues. Germline CDR1 reads MNHNY; CDR2 reads SVGAGI (reference sequence). The CDR3: CASSNYPGLADEQFF. The CDR3 DNA follows: TGTGCCAGCAGTAACTACCCGGGACTAGCTGATGAGCAGTTCTTC.

This chain connects TRBV6-1 to TRBJ2-2, with 7 bases aligning to TRBD1. V lost 3 bases and J lost 5; bases outside the gene matches: 3. This CDR3 region has 14 residues. CDR1 and CDR2 from the germline V gene are MNHNS and SASEGT. The CDR3 loop is CASSDQGVTGELFF. The CDR3 coding sequence is TGTGCCAGCAGTGATCAGGGGGTTACCGGGGAGCTGTTTTTT.

The chain couples TRBV15 to TRBJ2-1; 14 bases are a match to TRBD2. Germline-derived CDR1 and CDR2 are LNHNV and YYDKDF (reference sequence). The CDR3 contains 17 residues. V dropped 1 base and J dropped 8; count of bases not matched to a gene: 7. The CDR3 protein is CATSRGTTSGRADEQFF. CDR3 nucleotide sequence: TGTGCCACCAGCAGAGGGACGACTAGCGGGAGGGCCGATGAGCAGTTCTTC.

The count of this clone is one. The rearrangement uses TRBV3-1 (or the pseudogene TRBV3-2) and TRBJ2-7; tentative D call: TRBD2 (6 bases). Germline lookup yields CDR1 LGHDT and CDR2 YNNKEL (reference sequence). The CDR3 sequence is 12 residues long. Trimming took 1 base from V and 11 from J, leaving 12 bases between them. In nucleotides, the CDR3 is TGTGCCAGCAGCCAAGTCGGACTAAGGGAGTACTTC. Translated, it gives CASSQVGLREYF.

The V and J genes are TRBV2 and TRBJ2-1; 12 bases match TRBD2. From germline, CDR1 is SNHLY and CDR2 FYNNEI. This CDR3 is 14 amino acids long. V dropped 5 bases and J dropped 15; count of bases not matched to a gene: 11. CDR3 sequence reads: CASSPRTSGASRFF. The DNA for the CDR3 is TGTGCCAGCAGTCCACGGACTAGCGGGGCTTCACGGTTCTTC.

This clone occurred a few times. This rearrangement joins TRBV24-1 to TRBJ1-5; 7 nucleotides match TRBD1. In germline, CDR1 is KGHDR, CDR2 SFDVKD. After removal of 3 bases from V and 0 bases from J, the junction contained 1 base not matched to a gene. The CDR3 extends over 15 amino acids. CDR3 nucleotide sequence: TGTGCCACCAGTGATCGACAGGGTAGCAATCAGCCCCAGCATTTT. It specifies CATSDRQGSNQPQHF.

The chain carries TRBV5-1 and TRBJ2-1; TRBD2 might be the D (6 bases). CDR1 is SGHRS and CDR2 is YFSETQ in the germline V gene. This CDR3 region has 18 residues. Trimming removed 2 bases from V and 0 bases from J, with 18 bases in between. CDR3 nucleotides: TGCGCCAGCAGCTTTCGGTCTGCGACTAGTCGCTCCTACAATGAGCAGTTCTTC. Its translation: CASSFRSATSRSYNEQFF.

This clone has just a few counts. The chain couples TRBV19 to TRBJ2-1; D remains ambiguous. Trimming took off 5 bases at V and 8 bases at J, with 19 bases between the two ends. This CDR3 contains 15 residues. CDR1 and CDR2 from the germline V gene are LNHDA and SQIVND (reference sequence). The CDR3 DNA follows: TGTGCCAGTAGTGGAGCAAGTGGGGATATCGATGAGCAGTTCTTC. This gives the protein CASSGASGDIDEQFF.

The gene calls are TRBV7-2 and TRBJ2-1, with 14 bases lining up with TRBD2. The junction had 4 bases not matched to a gene; V was cut back by 5 bases and J by 7 bases. The CDR3 has 15 amino acids. In germline, CDR1 is SGHTA, CDR2 FQGNSA. DNA of the CDR3: TGTGCCAGCAGCACCGGGACTAGCGGGAGAAATGAGCAGTTCTTC. Translation: CASSTGTSGRNEQFF.

The chain employs TRBV14 and TRBJ2-2; 9 bases map to TRBD2. Unmatched junction bases numbered 13, after V lost 0 bases and J lost 5 bases. The CDR3 length is 19 residues. CDR1 is SGHDN, CDR2 FVKESK, per germline. This CDR3 is CASSQDPPGLAGGTGELFF. The CDR3 coding sequence is TGTGCCAGCAGCCAAGATCCTCCGGGACTAGCCGGGGGTACCGGGGAGCTGTTTTTT.

This rearrangement joins TRBV6-5 to TRBJ1-6; 10 bases match TRBD1. Germline values: CDR1 MNHEY, CDR2 SVGAGI. CDR3 length: 15 amino acids. J gave up 7 bases and V 6 bases, and 6 bases lay outside the gene matches. CDR3 bases: TGTGCCAGCAGGGGGGACAGGGGAGAAAATTCACCCCTCCACTTT. Amino acids: CASRGDRGENSPLHF.

The rearrangement joins TRBV3-1 (or the pseudogene TRBV3-2) to TRBJ2-5, with D perhaps being TRBD1 or TRBD2 (6 bases each). The CDR3 has 15 residues. Trimming took off 4 bases at V and 5 bases at J, with 17 bases between the two ends. The V gene's germline CDR1 is LGHDT and CDR2 YNNKEL (reference sequence). Here the CDR3 DNA reads TGTGCCAGCAGCCCGCCTCGGGGGCGCAGGGAGACCCAGTACTTC. The encoded protein is CASSPPRGRRETQYF.

The gene calls are TRBV7-2 and TRBJ1-3; D gene unclear. V was cut by 3 bases and J by 0 bases, with 9 bases left in between. Germline lookup yields CDR1 SGHTA and CDR2 FQGNSA. The length of the CDR3 is 15 residues. CDR3 DNA sequence: TGTGCCAGCAGCTTGGGTGTTAGCTCTGGAAACACCATATATTTT. Translation gives CASSLGVSSGNTIYF.

The rearrangement links TRBV30 to TRBJ1-5, with D tentatively TRBD1 (6 bases). The germline CDR1 and CDR2 sequences are GTSNPN and SVGIG (reference sequence). V was trimmed by 1 base and J by 4 bases, leaving 8 bases between them. This CDR3 region has 13 residues. The CDR3 nucleotides are TGTGCCTGGAGTGCACAGGGTAATCAGCCCCAGCATTTT. This gives the protein CAWSAQGNQPQHF.

This rearrangement joins TRBV6-5 to TRBJ1-4; TRBD1 might be the D (6 bases). V was trimmed by 6 bases and J by 4 bases, leaving 15 bases between them. Germline-derived CDR1 and CDR2 are MNHEY and SVGAGI. The CDR3 sequence is 15 residues long. CDR3 in amino acids: CASRRTDSYNEKLFF. Written as DNA, the CDR3 is TGTGCCAGCAGGCGTACGGACAGTTATAATGAAAAACTGTTTTTT.